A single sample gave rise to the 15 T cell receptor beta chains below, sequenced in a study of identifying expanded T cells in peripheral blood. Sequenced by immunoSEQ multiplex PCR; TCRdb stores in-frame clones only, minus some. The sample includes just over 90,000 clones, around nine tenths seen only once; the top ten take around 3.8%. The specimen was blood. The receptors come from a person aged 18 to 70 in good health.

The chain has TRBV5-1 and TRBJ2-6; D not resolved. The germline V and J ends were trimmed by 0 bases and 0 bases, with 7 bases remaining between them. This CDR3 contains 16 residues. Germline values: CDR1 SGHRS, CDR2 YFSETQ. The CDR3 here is CASSLDRISGANVLTF. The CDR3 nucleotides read TGCGCCAGCAGCTTGGATAGGATCTCTGGGGCCAACGTCCTGACTTTC.

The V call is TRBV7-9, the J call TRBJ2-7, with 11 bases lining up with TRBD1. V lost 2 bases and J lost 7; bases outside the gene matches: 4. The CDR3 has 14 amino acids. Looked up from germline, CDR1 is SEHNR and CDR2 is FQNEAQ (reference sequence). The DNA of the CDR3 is TGTGCCAGCAGCTTACCCGGGACAGGGGGAGAGCAGTACTTC. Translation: CASSLPGTGGEQYF.

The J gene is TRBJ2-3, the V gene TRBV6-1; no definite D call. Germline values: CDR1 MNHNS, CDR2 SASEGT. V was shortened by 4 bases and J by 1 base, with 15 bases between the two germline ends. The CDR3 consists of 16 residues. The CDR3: CASSVELFLGTDTQYF. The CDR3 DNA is TGTGCCAGCAGTGTAGAACTGTTCCTCGGCACAGATACGCAGTATTTT.

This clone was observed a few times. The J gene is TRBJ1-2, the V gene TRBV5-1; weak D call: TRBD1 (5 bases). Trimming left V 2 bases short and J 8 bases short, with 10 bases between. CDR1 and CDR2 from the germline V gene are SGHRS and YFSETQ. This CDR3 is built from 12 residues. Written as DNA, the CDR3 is TGCGCCAGCAGCTTATTAGGGGCCGGCTACACCTTC. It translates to CASSLLGAGYTF.

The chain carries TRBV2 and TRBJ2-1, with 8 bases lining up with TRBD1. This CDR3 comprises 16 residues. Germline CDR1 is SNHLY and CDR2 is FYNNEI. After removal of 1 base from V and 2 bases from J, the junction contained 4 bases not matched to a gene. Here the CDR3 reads CASSEGTGLTYNEQFF. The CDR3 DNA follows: TGTGCCAGCAGTGAAGGGACAGGGCTTACCTACAATGAGCAGTTCTTC.

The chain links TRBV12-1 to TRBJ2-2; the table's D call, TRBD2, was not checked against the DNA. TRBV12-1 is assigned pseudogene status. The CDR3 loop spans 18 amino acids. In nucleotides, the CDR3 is TGTGCCAGCAGCCTTGGACTAGCGGACTATAATCCGTCGGGGGAGCTGTTTTTT. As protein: CASSLGLADYNPSGELFF.

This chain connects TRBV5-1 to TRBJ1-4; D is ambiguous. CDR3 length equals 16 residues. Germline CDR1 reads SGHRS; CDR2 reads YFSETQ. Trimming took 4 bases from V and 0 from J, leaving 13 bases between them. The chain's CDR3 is CASSPQSPATNEKLFF. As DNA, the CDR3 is TGCGCCAGCAGCCCCCAATCCCCAGCAACTAATGAAAAACTGTTTTTT.

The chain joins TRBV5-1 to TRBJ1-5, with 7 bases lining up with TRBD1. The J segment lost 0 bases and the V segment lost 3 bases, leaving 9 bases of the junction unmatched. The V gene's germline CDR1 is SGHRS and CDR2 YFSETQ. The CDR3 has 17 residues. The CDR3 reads CASSWRDRSNSNQPQHF. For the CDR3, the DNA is TGCGCCAGCAGCTGGAGGGACAGAAGTAATAGCAATCAGCCCCAGCATTTT.

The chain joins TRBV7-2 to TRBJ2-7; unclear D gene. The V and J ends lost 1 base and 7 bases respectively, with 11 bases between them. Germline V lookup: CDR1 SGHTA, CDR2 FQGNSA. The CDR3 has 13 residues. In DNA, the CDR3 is TGTGCCAGCAGCTTAGAGGTGCCGAGGGAGCAGTACTTC. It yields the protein CASSLEVPREQYF.

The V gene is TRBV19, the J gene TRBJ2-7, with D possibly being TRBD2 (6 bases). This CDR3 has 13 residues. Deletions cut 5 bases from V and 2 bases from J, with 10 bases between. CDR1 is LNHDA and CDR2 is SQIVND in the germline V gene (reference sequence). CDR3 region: CASSQGLAYEQYF. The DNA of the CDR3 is TGTGCCAGTAGTCAGGGACTCGCCTACGAGCAGTACTTC.

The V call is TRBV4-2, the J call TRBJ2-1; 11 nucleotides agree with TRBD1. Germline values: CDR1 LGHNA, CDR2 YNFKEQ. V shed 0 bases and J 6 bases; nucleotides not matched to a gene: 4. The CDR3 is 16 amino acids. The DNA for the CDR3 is TGTGCCAGCAGCCAAGAAGTAGGGACAGGGGGCAATGAGCAGTTCTTC. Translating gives CASSQEVGTGGNEQFF.

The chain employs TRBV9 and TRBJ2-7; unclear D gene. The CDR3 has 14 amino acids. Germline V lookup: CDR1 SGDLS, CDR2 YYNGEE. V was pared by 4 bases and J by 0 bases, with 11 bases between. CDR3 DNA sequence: TGTGCCAGCAGCCCGAGTACGATCTCCTACGAGCAGTACTTC. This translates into CASSPSTISYEQYF.

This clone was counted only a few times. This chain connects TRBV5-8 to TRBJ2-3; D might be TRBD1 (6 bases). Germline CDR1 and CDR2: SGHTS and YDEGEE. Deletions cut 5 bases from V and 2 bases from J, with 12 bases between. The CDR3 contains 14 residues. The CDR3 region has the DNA TGTGCCAGCAGGCTGACAGGACTCACAGATACGCAGTATTTT. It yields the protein CASRLTGLTDTQYF.

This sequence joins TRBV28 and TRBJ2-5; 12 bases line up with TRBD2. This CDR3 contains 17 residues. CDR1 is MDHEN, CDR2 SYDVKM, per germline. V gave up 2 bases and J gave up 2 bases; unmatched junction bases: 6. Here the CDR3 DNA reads TGTGCCAGCAGTTTACCCTCTGGACTAGCGGGGCAAGAGACCCAGTACTTC. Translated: CASSLPSGLAGQETQYF.

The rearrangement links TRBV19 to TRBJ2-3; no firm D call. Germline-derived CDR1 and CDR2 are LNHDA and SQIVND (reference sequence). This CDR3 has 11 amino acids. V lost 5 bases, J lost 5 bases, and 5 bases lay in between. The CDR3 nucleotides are TGTGCCAGTAGTTGGGGAGATACGCAGTATTTT. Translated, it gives CASSWGDTQYF.